What follows is one TCR beta chain and its context. What it recognizes is unknown. At one end, the junction sequence differs from germline, possibly due to a read error. The germline CDR1 and CDR2 sequences are WSHSY and SAAADI. The CDR3 loop spans 13 amino acids. This entry comes from a study of T cells in Graves' hyperthyroidism and ophthalmopathy. Regarding the study as a whole: Model output signaled ophthalmopathy a median roughly 6.1 months ahead of onset.

TCR beta CDR3 regions were amplified from RNA transcripts. Primed by the HTBI set, a first-round RT-PCR was run on the TCR CDR3. MiXCR, run by TCRdb on the multiplex PCR reads, gives a single entry per CDR3 protein. The sample carries about 510,000 distinct CDR3 sequences, approximately 49% recorded once. Sequencing input: peripheral blood or thyroid tissue (not recorded which). The chain recombines TRBV10-2 with TRBJ2-7; D ambiguous. This sequence was found in an adult woman with Graves' disease, either hyperthyroidism or ophthalmopathy (not recorded which). CDR3 protein: CTSRDPGPYEQYF. CDR3 DNA: TGCACCAGCAGAGATCCTGGGCCCTACGAGCAGTACTTC.